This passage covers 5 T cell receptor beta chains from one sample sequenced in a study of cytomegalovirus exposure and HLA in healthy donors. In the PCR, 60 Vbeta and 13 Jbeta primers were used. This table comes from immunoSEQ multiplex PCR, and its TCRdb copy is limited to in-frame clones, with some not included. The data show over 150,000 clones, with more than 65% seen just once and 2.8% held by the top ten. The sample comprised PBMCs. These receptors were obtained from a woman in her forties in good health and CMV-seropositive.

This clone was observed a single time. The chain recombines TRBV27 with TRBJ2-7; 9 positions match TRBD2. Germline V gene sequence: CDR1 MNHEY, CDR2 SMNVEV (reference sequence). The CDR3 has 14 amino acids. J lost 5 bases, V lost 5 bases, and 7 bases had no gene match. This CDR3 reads CASSQYSGRNEQYF. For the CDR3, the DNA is TGTGCCAGCAGTCAATATAGCGGGAGAAACGAGCAGTACTTC.

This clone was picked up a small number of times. The CDR3: CAISDPGTADTDTQYF. The CDR3 nucleotides read TGTGCCATCAGCGACCCCGGGACAGCGGACACAGATACGCAGTATTTT. This chain links TRBV10-3 with TRBJ2-3; 7 bases align to TRBD1. The ends lost 6 bases at V and 2 bases at J; junction bases unmatched: 11. Per germline, CDR1 ENHRY and CDR2 SYGVKD. The CDR3 extends over 16 amino acids.

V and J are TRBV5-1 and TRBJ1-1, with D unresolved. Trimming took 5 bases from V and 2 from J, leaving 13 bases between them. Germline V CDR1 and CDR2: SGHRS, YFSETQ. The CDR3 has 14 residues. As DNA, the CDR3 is TGCGCCAGCAGGGAACTGAGGGCTAACACTGAAGCTTTCTTT. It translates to CASRELRANTEAFF.

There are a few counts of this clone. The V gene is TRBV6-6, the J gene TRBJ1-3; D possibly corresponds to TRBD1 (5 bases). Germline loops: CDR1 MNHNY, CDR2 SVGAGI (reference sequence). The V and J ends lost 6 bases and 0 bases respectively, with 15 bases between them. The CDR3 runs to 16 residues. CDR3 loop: CASSPGGTSSGNTIYF. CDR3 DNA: TGTGCCAGCAGCCCGGGGGGGACCTCCTCTGGAAACACCATATATTTT.

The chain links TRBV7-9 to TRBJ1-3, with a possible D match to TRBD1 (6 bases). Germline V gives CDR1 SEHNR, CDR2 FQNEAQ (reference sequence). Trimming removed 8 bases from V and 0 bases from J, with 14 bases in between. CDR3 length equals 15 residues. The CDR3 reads CASDDRPDSGNTIYF. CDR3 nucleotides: TGTGCCAGCGATGACAGGCCAGACTCTGGAAACACCATATATTTT.